Below, 26 T cell receptor beta chains from the same sample are listed, as sequenced in a study of cytomegalovirus exposure and HLA in healthy donors. With 60 Vbeta and 13 Jbeta primers, the PCR was carried out. The data were produced by immunoSEQ multiplex PCR, yet TCRdb's version contains in-frame clones alone and is incomplete. This sample has about 130,000 clones, with around 80% found just once. Sequencing was carried out using PBMCs. The receptors originated from a man aged 25-40 years in good health and CMV-seropositive.

The V and J genes are TRBV29-1 and TRBJ2-2, with D perhaps matching TRBD2 (6 bases). This CDR3 is built from 15 residues. Per germline, CDR1 SQVTM and CDR2 ANQGSEA. With 2 bases removed from V and 0 bases from J, the gap between germline ends came to 10 bases. CDR3: CSVEPGGTNTGELFF. CDR3 nucleotides: TGCAGCGTTGAACCGGGCGGGACGAACACCGGGGAGCTGTTTTTT.

This clone was picked up a small number of times. This chain links TRBV6-6 with TRBJ1-5, with 7 positions matching TRBD1. Germline V lookup: CDR1 MNHNY, CDR2 SVGAGI (reference sequence). Trimming cost V 5 bases and J 7 bases; bases outside gene matches: 5. CDR3 length: 13 residues. CDR3 sequence reads: CASSQGGGQPQHF. DNA of the CDR3: TGTGCCAGCAGTCAGGGGGGAGGCCAGCCCCAGCATTTT.

The table lists this clone with a few counts. V gene TRBV4-3 combines with J gene TRBJ2-3; no clear D. The V and J ends lost 0 bases and 0 bases respectively, with 10 bases between them. Germline lookup yields CDR1 LGHNA and CDR2 YSLEER. The CDR3 runs 16 residues. Here the CDR3 DNA reads TGCGCCAGCAGCCAAGACCCCAGCGCGAGCACAGATACGCAGTATTTT. Protein product: CASSQDPSASTDTQYF.

The rearrangement links TRBV5-4 to TRBJ2-2, with D unclear. This CDR3 is built from 12 residues. Trimming shortened V by 9 bases and J by 4 bases, and 10 bases separated the two germline ends. CDR1 and CDR2 (germline): SGHNT, YYREEE (reference sequence). The CDR3 loop is CATRLVTGELFF. The CDR3 coding sequence is TGTGCCACCCGACTGGTCACCGGGGAGCTGTTTTTT.

V and J are TRBV4-1 and TRBJ2-7, with TRBD1 as a possible D gene (5 bases). The CDR3 has 17 residues. From germline, CDR1 is MGHRA and CDR2 YSYEKL. Trimming took off 0 bases at V and 3 bases at J, with 18 bases between the two ends. DNA of the CDR3: TGCGCCAGCAGCCAAGATCTGAGACAGCGAGAACTCTACGAGCAGTACTTC. Amino acid sequence: CASSQDLRQRELYEQYF.

The J gene is TRBJ2-2, the V gene TRBV11-3; 8 nucleotides match TRBD2. The germline V gene encodes CDR1 SGHNT and CDR2 YENEEA. The CDR3 is made up of 19 amino acids. The V gene end was trimmed by 5 bases and the J gene end by 3 bases; junction bases not matched to a gene: 17. Here the CDR3 DNA reads TGTGCCAGCAGCGAAGAAACCCTAAAAGCGGGAGAGCACACCGGGGAGCTGTTTTTT. It encodes CASSEETLKAGEHTGELFF.

The chain has TRBV7-2 and TRBJ2-3; D uncertain. CDR1 is SGHTA and CDR2 is FQGNSA in the germline V gene. This CDR3 region has 12 residues. V was shortened by 6 bases and J by 4 bases, with 8 bases between the two germline ends. CDR3 in DNA: TGTGCCAGCAGTCTCAGGTCAGATACGCAGTATTTT. It yields the protein CASSLRSDTQYF.

The chain combines TRBV19 with TRBJ2-3; 7 positions match TRBD2. CDR3 length: 15 residues. Germline trimming cut 1 base from V and 7 bases from J; bases unmatched to any gene: 8. Germline V CDR1 and CDR2: LNHDA, SQIVND (reference sequence). The CDR3 DNA reads TGTGCCAGTAGTATAGCGGCGGGAGTAGGGAATACGCAGTATTTT. This gives the protein CASSIAAGVGNTQYF.

The chain is built from TRBV6-5 and TRBJ1-2; 9 bases match TRBD1. The CDR3 has 14 amino acids. CDR1 and CDR2 (germline): MNHEY, SVGAGI. Unmatched junction bases numbered 4, after V lost 6 bases and J lost 2 bases. The CDR3 spells CASSLDRGNYGYTF. The CDR3 region has the DNA TGTGCCAGCAGCCTGGACAGGGGAAACTATGGCTACACCTTC.

This clone was seen more than once but under ten times. This CDR3 reads CASSPVGQTEAFF. CDR3 in DNA: TGCGCCAGCAGTCCTGTGGGACAGACTGAAGCTTTCTTT. The chain couples TRBV5-1 to TRBJ1-1; 7 bases agree with TRBD1. Germline V CDR1 and CDR2: SGHRS, YFSETQ. The V and J ends lost 5 bases and 5 bases, in that order; junction bases with no gene match: 6. The CDR3 spans 13 residues.

The V gene is TRBV15, the J gene TRBJ2-7, with 7 positions matching TRBD2. The junction had 6 bases not matched to a gene; V was cut back by 8 bases and J by 2 bases. The CDR3 has 13 residues. Germline-derived CDR1 and CDR2 are LNHNV and YYDKDF (reference sequence). CDR3 DNA sequence: TGTGCCACCGGGAGGGTCGACGCCTACGAGCAGTACTTC. Translation gives CATGRVDAYEQYF.

The V gene is TRBV6-6, the J gene TRBJ1-1; TRBD1 might be the D (6 bases). CDR3 length equals 14 residues. Germline CDR1 is MNHNY and CDR2 is SVGAGI (reference sequence). The V and J ends lost 2 bases and 2 bases respectively, with 9 bases between them. The CDR3: CASSYGGHNTEAFF. CDR3 DNA: TGTGCCAGCAGTTACGGGGGCCATAACACTGAAGCTTTCTTT.

This clone appeared a single time. The rearrangement links TRBV6-5 to TRBJ2-4; TRBD2 matches at 8 bases. V lost 0 bases, J lost 7 bases, and 2 bases stayed unmatched. CDR3 size: 14 residues. Germline-derived CDR1 and CDR2 are MNHEY and SVGAGI. For the CDR3, the DNA is TGTGCCAGCAGTTACTCGACGGGAGGGAACATTCAGTACTTC. Protein: CASSYSTGGNIQYF.

This clone has a handful of counts. The chain is built from TRBV28 and TRBJ2-5; 7 bases fit TRBD2. J was trimmed by 5 bases and V by 3 bases; bases with no gene match: 6. Germline values: CDR1 MDHEN, CDR2 SYDVKM. The CDR3 is 14 amino acids. The CDR3 region is CASSLGFGGETQYF. The DNA for the CDR3 is TGTGCCAGCAGTTTGGGTTTCGGGGGGGAGACCCAGTACTTC.

V gene TRBV5-1 combines with J gene TRBJ2-2, with TRBD1 identical over 9 bases. Germline CDR1 and CDR2: SGHRS and YFSETQ. Trimming cost V 1 base and J 6 bases; bases outside gene matches: 7. The CDR3 has 16 amino acids. CDR3 region: CASSLRGTGFSGELFF. For the CDR3, the DNA is TGCGCCAGCAGCTTGAGGGGGACAGGGTTTTCCGGGGAGCTGTTTTTT.

This chain joins TRBV7-2 and TRBJ2-7; tentative D call: TRBD2 (6 bases). The ends were cut back, 6 bases at V and 3 bases at J, with 12 bases in the middle. The length of the CDR3 is 13 residues. Germline V gives CDR1 SGHTA, CDR2 FQGNSA. DNA of the CDR3: TGTGCCAGCAGGCGGGACTCACACTACGAGCAGTACTTC. Protein: CASRRDSHYEQYF.

This clone was seen a single time. This chain joins TRBV28 and TRBJ1-3, with 7 bases lining up with TRBD1. This CDR3 is 17 amino acids long. Looked up from germline, CDR1 is MDHEN and CDR2 is SYDVKM. V lost 1 base, J lost 2 bases, and 8 bases stayed unmatched. CDR3 bases: TGTGCCAGCAGTTTATTTGGGGGACAGAGTACTGGAAACACCATATATTTT. Its protein is CASSLFGGQSTGNTIYF.

This rearrangement joins TRBV29-1 to TRBJ1-1; D is possibly TRBD1 (6 bases). Germline V lookup: CDR1 SQVTM, CDR2 ANQGSEA. V lost 4 bases, J lost 4 bases, and 10 bases lay in between. The CDR3 has 12 residues. The CDR3 region is CSVVGQTTEAFF. The CDR3, as DNA: TGCAGCGTTGTCGGACAGACCACTGAAGCTTTCTTT.

This chain uses TRBV7-6 with TRBJ2-1; a weak D match, TRBD2 (6 bases). The V end lost 4 bases, the J end lost 7 bases, and 14 bases lay between the germline ends. CDR3 length: 14 amino acids. The germline gives CDR1 SGHVS, CDR2 FNYEAQ. In nucleotides, the CDR3 is TGTGCCAGCAGCTCGGTAGCGGTACGTAATGAGCAGTTCTTC. As protein: CASSSVAVRNEQFF.

In nucleotides, the CDR3 is TGTGCCAGCAGCTCGACTAGCGTCAGCACAGATACGCAGTATTTT. Translation: CASSSTSVSTDTQYF. The chain has TRBV7-6 and TRBJ2-3; 8 bases are shared with TRBD2. V lost 4 bases and J lost 0; bases outside the gene matches: 3. The CDR3 is 15 residues long. Germline assignment: CDR1 SGHVS and CDR2 FNYEAQ.

The rearrangement uses TRBV2 and TRBJ2-7; 7 positions agree with TRBD1. V gave up 10 bases and J gave up 0 bases; unmatched junction bases: 9. In germline, CDR1 is SNHLY, CDR2 FYNNEI. The CDR3 loop spans 14 amino acids. The CDR3 protein is CATRSTGASYEQYF. The CDR3 coding sequence is TGTGCCACCAGATCTACAGGGGCCTCCTACGAGCAGTACTTC. Using reference TRBV2 and TRBJ2-7 for the parts outside the CDR3, the full variable domain is EPEVTQTPSHQVTQMGQEVILRCVPISNHLYFYWYRQILGQKVEFLVSFYNNEISEKSEIFDDQFSVERPDGSNFTLKIRSTKLEDSAMYFCATRSTGASYEQYFGPGTRLTVT.

The chain joins TRBV2 to TRBJ1-5; D uncertain. CDR1 SNHLY and CDR2 FYNNEI come from the germline V gene. This CDR3 is 12 amino acids long. The V and J ends lost 6 bases and 6 bases respectively, with 9 bases between them. As DNA, the CDR3 is TGTGCCAGCAGGCGGGTTGGTCAGCCCCAGCATTTT. The encoded protein is CASRRVGQPQHF. The whole variable domain, filled in from reference TRBV2 and TRBJ1-5, reads EPEVTQTPSHQVTQMGQEVILRCVPISNHLYFYWYRQILGQKVEFLVSFYNNEISEKSEIFDDQFSVERPDGSNFTLKIRSTKLEDSAMYFCASRRVGQPQHFGDGTRLSIL.

The V gene is TRBV13, the J gene TRBJ2-4; TRBD1 is a possible D gene (6 bases). The CDR3 contains 14 residues. The germline CDR1 and CDR2 sequences are PRHDT and FYEKMQ (reference sequence). V was cut by 3 bases and J by 11 bases, with 17 bases left in between. The DNA of the CDR3 is TGTGCCAGCAGCTTGGGGCGACAGGACCTCTTTCAGTACTTC. Translated, it gives CASSLGRQDLFQYF.

V usage is TRBV30 and J usage is TRBJ1-5; D unclear. The germline V gene has CDR1 GTSNPN and CDR2 SVGIG (reference sequence). CDR3 length: 13 residues. The germline V and J ends were trimmed by 3 bases and 5 bases, with 11 bases remaining between them. DNA of the CDR3: TGTGCCTGGAGCCGGGTATTTGATCAGCCCCAGCATTTT. Translation: CAWSRVFDQPQHF. Filled out from reference TRBV30 and TRBJ1-5, the complete variable domain reads SQTIHQWPATLVQPVGSPLSLECTVEGTSNPNLYWYRQAAGRGLQLLFYSVGIGQISSEVPQNLSASRPQDRQFILSSKKLLLSDSGFYLCAWSRVFDQPQHFGDGTRLSIL.

This clone has just one count. The rearrangement links TRBV7-8 to TRBJ2-1, with 10 bases that match TRBD2. This CDR3 spans 15 amino acids. Germline trimming cut 3 bases from V and 7 bases from J; bases unmatched to any gene: 6. Germline-derived CDR1 and CDR2 are SGHVS and FQNEAQ. DNA of the CDR3: TGTGCCAGCAGCTTTCCTAGCGGGAGTATGAATGAGCAGTTCTTC. Translated, it gives CASSFPSGSMNEQFF.

In the case of this clone: Other nucleotide sequences from this sample produce the same CDR3. The rearrangement links TRBV7-2 to TRBJ1-1, with D hard to call. The CDR3 spans 14 residues. The ends were cut back, 1 base at V and 1 base at J, with 7 bases in the middle. Germline V lookup: CDR1 SGHTA, CDR2 FQGNSA. The CDR3 DNA reads as TGTGCCAGCAGCTTAGGGAGAGGGAACACTGAAGCTTTCTTT. Its translation: CASSLGRGNTEAFF.